The 30 T cell receptor beta chains below were found in one sample sequenced in a study of Ad26.COV2.S vaccination and SARS-CoV-2 variants. Profiling relied on immunoSEQ multiplex PCR, and the TCRdb table lists in-frame clones only, not all of them. The sample lists roughly 400,000 clones, around 89% occurring once. Treatment of the sample: around 19 received Ad26.COV2.S at low or high dose, single or two shots; 5 received placebo; per-sample allocation not given. Day 63 after the first vaccine or placebo injection was the time point for sampling. The sequences come from peripheral blood, collected in a trial of Ad26.COV2.S vaccine versus placebo. Receptors were obtained from a person between 18 and 65 years old who received the Ad26.COV2.S COVID-19 vaccine or a placebo.

J is TRBJ2-4 and V is TRBV3-1 (or the pseudogene TRBV3-2), with D perhaps TRBD1 (6 bases). The germline V gene has CDR1 LGHDT and CDR2 YNNKEL (reference sequence). The V end lost 3 bases, the J end lost 7 bases, and 10 bases lay between the germline ends. This CDR3 comprises 13 residues. CDR3 sequence: CASSQGAGNIQYF. The CDR3 region has the DNA TGTGCCAGCAGCCAGGGGGCTGGTAACATTCAGTACTTC.

The CDR3 DNA follows: TGTGCCAGCAGCGGACAAGTTGAAGCTTTCTTT. Amino acid sequence: CASSGQVEAFF. V and J are TRBV2 and TRBJ1-1, with TRBD1 as a possible D gene (5 bases). Deletions cut 6 bases from V and 7 bases from J, with 9 bases between. This CDR3 is built from 11 residues. The germline CDR1 and CDR2 sequences are SNHLY and FYNNEI.

The rearrangement links TRBV28 to TRBJ2-2; TRBD2 matches 8 bases. The V segment lost 6 bases and the J segment 5 bases; nucleotides outside the gene matches: 5. The CDR3 extends over 14 amino acids. CDR1 and CDR2 from the germline V gene are MDHEN and SYDVKM. The CDR3 loop is CASRTSGRTGELFF. The CDR3 DNA reads TGTGCCAGCAGGACCAGCGGGAGAACCGGGGAGCTGTTTTTT. Full variable domain (missing parts from reference TRBV28 and TRBJ2-2): DVKVTQSSRYLVKRTGEKVFLECVQDMDHENMFWYRQDPGLGLRLIYFSYDVKMKEKGDIPEGYSVSREKKERFSLILESASTNQTSMYLCASRTSGRTGELFFGEGSRLTVL.

The chain has TRBV19 and TRBJ2-3, with 9 nucleotides matching TRBD2. Germline trimming cut 1 base from V and 4 bases from J; bases unmatched to any gene: 6. The CDR3 is made up of 16 amino acids. Per germline, CDR1 LNHDA and CDR2 SQIVND (reference sequence). CDR3 sequence: CASSIVGGRVSDTQYF. CDR3 nucleotide sequence: TGTGCCAGTAGTATAGTTGGCGGGAGGGTATCAGATACGCAGTATTTT.

The V gene is TRBV2, the J gene TRBJ1-3; D is ambiguous. The V gene lost 1 base and the J gene lost 4 bases, with 8 bases spanning the gap. The CDR3 is 14 amino acids. CDR1 is SNHLY, CDR2 FYNNEI, per germline. The CDR3 here is CASSEDQRGNTIYF. CDR3 DNA sequence: TGTGCCAGCAGTGAAGACCAAAGGGGAAACACCATATATTTT.

This clone came up a few times. The chain carries TRBV29-1 and TRBJ2-3, with TRBD1 matching over 9 bases. The trim removed 4 bases at V and 5 bases at J, leaving 7 bases unmatched. Looked up from germline, CDR1 is SQVTM and CDR2 is ANQGSEA. This CDR3 is built from 14 residues. The CDR3 sequence: CSVAVGQGRDTQYF. Written as DNA, the CDR3 is TGCAGCGTTGCTGTTGGACAGGGGCGAGATACGCAGTATTTT.

This clone was picked up one time. V usage is TRBV5-1 and J usage is TRBJ2-3; no reliable D call. CDR1 SGHRS and CDR2 YFSETQ come from the germline V gene. Between the trimmed V and J ends, which lost 4 bases and 0 bases, there was a span of 9 bases. This CDR3 is built from 14 residues. The CDR3 DNA follows: TGCGCCAGCAGCCCCCCCTCTAGCACAGATACGCAGTATTTT. Translating it yields CASSPPSSTDTQYF.

The J gene is TRBJ1-3, the V gene TRBV28; 7 bases are a match to TRBD1. The CDR3 has 17 residues. Trimming at V came to 4 bases and at J to 1 base, leaving 10 bases not matched to a gene. Germline CDR1 MDHEN, CDR2 SYDVKM. The CDR3 nucleotides read TGTGCCAGCAGTTACCGGGCCCACAGGGGATCTGGAAACACCATATATTTT. Translated: CASSYRAHRGSGNTIYF.

J is TRBJ2-6 and V is TRBV4-1; 11 bases are shared with TRBD2. V gave up 4 bases and J gave up 3 bases; unmatched junction bases: 8. This CDR3 has 18 amino acids. Per the germline V gene, CDR1 is MGHRA and CDR2 is YSYEKL. The CDR3 protein is CASSRLAGGGVGANVLTF. In nucleotides, the CDR3 is TGCGCCAGCAGCCGCCTAGCGGGAGGAGGAGTTGGGGCCAACGTCCTGACTTTC.

CDR3 bases: TGTGCCTGGAGTCTGATCCACGGAACGGCTTTCTTT. Its protein is CAWSLIHGTAFF. The chain has TRBV30 and TRBJ1-1; D gene unclear. Germline loops: CDR1 GTSNPN, CDR2 SVGIG (reference sequence). This CDR3 comprises 12 residues. The ends were cut back, 2 bases at V and 11 bases at J, with 15 bases in the middle.

The rearrangement links TRBV25-1 to TRBJ2-7, with 7 bases identical to TRBD2. The CDR3 is 13 amino acids. Germline assignment: CDR1 MGHDK and CDR2 SYGVNS. With 7 bases clipped from V and 2 bases from J, the junction kept 5 bases outside the gene matches. Here the CDR3 reads CASTPGGAYEQYF. In DNA form, the CDR3 reads TGTGCCAGCACTCCTGGGGGGGCCTACGAGCAGTACTTC.

The rearrangement links TRBV18 to TRBJ2-6; 8 bases are a match to TRBD1. CDR1 KGHSH and CDR2 LQKENI come from the germline V gene. The length of the CDR3 is 17 residues. J gave up 1 base and V 6 bases, and 8 bases lay outside the gene matches. CDR3 coding DNA: TGTGCCAGCTCCATCCTATGGACAGGGTCTGGGGCCAACGTCCTGACTTTC. It encodes CASSILWTGSGANVLTF.

This chain connects TRBV5-1 to TRBJ1-1, with D possibly TRBD1 on 5 matching bases. The CDR3 length is 14 residues. Trimming pared 2 bases from V and 1 base from J, leaving 9 bases between. CDR1 and CDR2 from the germline V gene are SGHRS and YFSETQ. CDR3 in amino acids: CASSFLTENTEAFF. In nucleotides, the CDR3 is TGCGCCAGCAGCTTCTTGACAGAGAACACTGAAGCTTTCTTT. The whole variable domain, remainder taken from reference TRBV5-1 and TRBJ1-1, is KAGVTQTPRYLIKTRGQQVTLSCSPISGHRSVSWYQQTPGQGLQFLFEYFSETQRNKGNFPGRFSGRQFSNSRSEMNVSTLELGDSALYLCASSFLTENTEAFFGQGTRLTVV.

This rearrangement joins TRBV6-5 to TRBJ2-2; D uncertain. This CDR3 comprises 15 residues. The V and J ends lost 8 bases and 0 bases respectively, with 13 bases between them. Germline V CDR1 and CDR2: MNHEY, SVGAGI. Here the CDR3 reads CASSRSSANTGELFF. CDR3 nucleotide sequence: TGTGCCAGCTCTCGTTCGTCGGCGAACACCGGGGAGCTGTTTTTT.

The chain is built from TRBV7-6 and TRBJ2-7; either TRBD1 or TRBD2 may fit D (5 bases each). The CDR3 is 14 residues long. The V gene's germline CDR1 is SGHVS and CDR2 FNYEAQ. Deletions cut 4 bases from V and 7 bases from J, with 17 bases between. For the CDR3, the DNA is TGTGCCAGCAGCTCCGGGACCGACGGCGGGGAGCAGTACTTC. Protein product: CASSSGTDGGEQYF.

This clone came up once. This sequence joins TRBV15 and TRBJ1-2; D is unclear. Looked up from germline, CDR1 is LNHNV and CDR2 is YYDKDF (reference sequence). This CDR3 spans 13 amino acids. The V end lost 3 bases, the J end lost 4 bases, and 9 bases lay between the germline ends. CDR3 nucleotides: TGTGCCACCAGCAGGGGGAGCTCCTATGGCTACACCTTC. Its protein is CATSRGSSYGYTF. Together with reference TRBV15 and TRBJ1-2, the CDR3 gives the full variable domain: DAMVIQNPRYQVTQFGKPVTLSCSQTLNHNVMYWYQQKSSQAPKLLFHYYDKDFNNEADTPDNFQSRRPNTSFCFLDIRSPGLGDTAMYLCATSRGSSYGYTFGSGTRLTVV.

The chain uses TRBV6-4 and TRBJ2-3; the D gene is possibly TRBD1 (5 bases). The CDR3 contains 13 residues. The V gene lost 8 bases and the J gene lost 2 bases, with 11 bases spanning the gap. CDR1 is MRHNA and CDR2 is SNTAGT in the germline V gene. CDR3 sequence reads: CASGAGHTDTQYF. The CDR3 coding sequence is TGTGCCAGCGGGGCAGGACACACAGATACGCAGTATTTT.

With respect to this clone: The sample holds other DNA sequences that translate to the same CDR3. The rearrangement uses TRBV5-4 and TRBJ2-2; 12 bases are a match to TRBD2. CDR1 is SGHNT, CDR2 YYREEE, per germline (reference sequence). The CDR3 spans 17 residues. Losses at the gene ends were 3 bases for V and 3 bases for J; bases not matched to a gene: 6. The DNA for the CDR3 is TGTGCCAGCAGCTCCCCGACTAGCGGGAGAGACACCGGGGAGCTGTTTTTT. Its protein product is CASSSPTSGRDTGELFF.

The gene calls are TRBV21-1 and TRBJ2-7; the tabulated D call, TRBD1, remains unverified against the DNA. TRBV21-1 is described as a pseudogene. The CDR3 contains 16 residues. CDR3 loop: CASSKALRGSSYEQYF. In DNA form, the CDR3 reads TGTGCCAGCAGCAAAGCGCTTAGGGGAAGCTCCTACGAGCAGTACTTC.

Worth noting for this clone: Other nucleotide sequences in the sample specify the same CDR3. The chain links TRBV18 to TRBJ2-7, with D possibly TRBD1 on 6 matching bases. Germline V lookup: CDR1 KGHSH, CDR2 LQKENI. This CDR3 is 13 amino acids long. The germline V and J ends were trimmed by 4 bases and 7 bases, with 14 bases remaining between them. The CDR3 nucleotides read TGTGCCAGCTCACTGTCGGACAGTAGGGAGCAGTACTTC. Its protein product is CASSLSDSREQYF.

The chain links TRBV19 to TRBJ2-3; perhaps TRBD1 as D (6 bases). Trimming took 9 bases from V and 9 from J, leaving 19 bases between them. The germline V gene has CDR1 LNHDA and CDR2 SQIVND (reference sequence). The CDR3 consists of 13 residues. DNA for the CDR3: TGTGCCAGCTGGGACACCCGCTGGGGCACGCAGTATTTT. Translated: CASWDTRWGTQYF.

This clone was counted a single time. The chain employs TRBV27 and TRBJ2-1; D could derive from TRBD1 or TRBD2 (5 bases each). This CDR3 contains 13 residues. V lost 3 bases and J 10 bases, leaving 13 bases between the germline ends. Germline CDR1 and CDR2: MNHEY and SMNVEV (reference sequence). The CDR3 reads CASSFRWGKEQFF. As DNA, the CDR3 is TGTGCCAGCAGTTTCCGTTGGGGGAAGGAGCAGTTCTTC.

This clone was observed a few times. V usage is TRBV10-1 and J usage is TRBJ2-5; 9 nucleotides line up with TRBD2. This CDR3 contains 14 residues. With 7 bases clipped from V and 5 bases from J, the junction kept 8 bases outside the gene matches. Germline loops: CDR1 WNHNN, CDR2 SYGVQD (reference sequence). CDR3 DNA sequence: TGCGCCAGCAAAGGAGCGGGGGGAGGGGAGACCCAGTACTTC. Protein: CASKGAGGGETQYF.

The chain combines TRBV3-1 (or the pseudogene TRBV3-2) with TRBJ2-1; tentatively, D is TRBD2 (6 bases). In germline, CDR1 is LGHDT, CDR2 YNNKEL (reference sequence). CDR3 length: 15 amino acids. Trimming cost V 5 bases and J 3 bases, with 14 bases left between them. The CDR3 coding sequence is TGTGCCAGCAGCGTTATAGCGGAGCGCTACAATGAGCAGTTCTTC. Residues: CASSVIAERYNEQFF.

The chain employs TRBV18 and TRBJ2-5, with 8 bases lining up with TRBD2. V was pared by 6 bases and J by 5 bases, with 5 bases of the junction left unmatched. This CDR3 is 13 amino acids long. CDR1 and CDR2 from the germline V gene are KGHSH and LQKENI. The CDR3 loop reads CASSRGRTETQYF. The CDR3 nucleotides read TGTGCCAGCTCTCGCGGGAGGACGGAGACCCAGTACTTC.

V gene TRBV11-2 combines with J gene TRBJ1-1; the D gene is possibly TRBD1 (5 bases). Germline V lookup: CDR1 SGHAT, CDR2 FQNNGV. The CDR3 is 14 residues long. V lost 1 base, J lost 6 bases, and 12 bases lay in between. The CDR3 coding sequence is TGTGCCAGCAGCTTAGGGGTTCGGGGGGCTGAAGCTTTCTTT. It translates to CASSLGVRGAEAFF.

This clone was observed a single time. The chain links TRBV3-1 (or the pseudogene TRBV3-2) to TRBJ2-7; D call uncertain. CDR1 and CDR2 from the germline V gene are LGHDT and YNNKEL (reference sequence). Trimming took off 6 bases at V and 1 base at J, with 10 bases between the two ends. CDR3 length equals 13 residues. The CDR3 DNA is TGTGCCAGCAGTTATACAGAGTCCTACGAGCAGTACTTC. Translation: CASSYTESYEQYF.

In its sample, this clone was seen once. J is TRBJ1-3 and V is TRBV9; weak D call: TRBD1 (5 bases). Germline-derived CDR1 and CDR2 are SGDLS and YYNGEE. The CDR3 totals 19 residues. V was cut by 3 bases and J by 0 bases, with 22 bases left in between. The CDR3 DNA follows: TGTGCCAGCAGCGGACGACCCGGGACCAGGACTTACTCTGGAAACACCATATATTTT. Protein sequence: CASSGRPGTRTYSGNTIYF. The full variable domain, completed using reference TRBV9 and TRBJ1-3, is DSGVTQTPKHLITATGQRVTLRCSPRSGDLSVYWYQQSLDQGLQFLIQYYNGEERAKGNILERFSAQQFPDLHSELNLSSLELGDSALYFCASSGRPGTRTYSGNTIYFGEGSWLTVV.

The J gene is TRBJ2-1, the V gene TRBV21-1; the table assigns TRBD1, which was not confirmed against the DNA. TRBV21-1 represents a pseudogene. This CDR3 region has 16 residues. CDR3 DNA sequence: TGTGCCAGGAGAAAGGGGGTGATAGCGCTCTACAATGAGCAGTTCTTC. Its translation is CARRKGVIALYNEQFF.

The chain uses TRBV29-1 and TRBJ2-7; D call uncertain. The germline CDR1 and CDR2 sequences are SQVTM and ANQGSEA. Deletions cut 7 bases from V and 0 bases from J, with 10 bases between. The CDR3 has 12 residues. The DNA for the CDR3 is TGCAGCGCTAGTGAAGGCTCCTACGAGCAGTACTTC. This encodes CSASEGSYEQYF.